These T cell receptor beta chains were read from a single sample in a study of control samples from healthy donors and cancer patients. Here immunoSEQ multiplex PCR was the method, and the copy in TCRdb shows in-frame clones only, minus some. The repertoire has 400,000 to 500,000 clones, approximately 90% of them found once; the top ten carry roughly 6.4%. The material sequenced was PBMCs. The source is a man aged 35 to 55 with head and neck cancer. Both conserved end residues are part of each CDR3. D genes are given only for firm matches.

D gene | CDR3 length | J gene | V gene | CDR3 protein
. | 15 | TRBJ1-4 | TRBV11-2 | CASSPGGGYGEKLFF
. | 10 | TRBJ2-2 | TRBV6-5 | CASRTGELFF
TRBD1 | 17 | TRBJ2-7 | TRBV9 | CASSVQTGGGSDDEQYF
TRBD2 | 19 | TRBJ2-1 | TRBV7-6 | CASSLAGAGTSGTYNEQFF
TRBD2 | 18 | TRBJ2-1 | TRBV28 | CASSSTGLAGVKYNEQFF
TRBD2 | 15 | TRBJ2-1 | TRBV7-2 | CASSSRTSSYNEQFF
. | 15 | TRBJ1-6 | TRBV27 | CASSSGTPKGSPLHF
TRBD2 | 16 | TRBJ2-1 | TRBV6-5 | CASSYFSGGPYNEQFF
TRBD1 | 17 | TRBJ2-5 | TRBV28 | CASSLGGGTGVQETQYF
. | 13 | TRBJ2-3 | TRBV5-6 | CASSFGVTDTQYF
. | 14 | TRBJ2-7 | TRBV5-4 | CASSFSQGTYEQYF
TRBD2 | 14 | TRBJ2-1 | TRBV24-1 | CATSAGGSYNEQFF
. | 13 | TRBJ2-3 | TRBV19 | CASRSSWVDTQYF
. | 13 | TRBJ2-1 | TRBV27 | CASSLSDPYEQFF
. | 15 | TRBJ2-7 | TRBV5-5 | CASSFLQGFRSEQYF
. | 15 | TRBJ2-7 | TRBV18 | CASSPRTDSSYEQYF
TRBD2 | 17 | TRBJ2-1 | TRBV15 | CATSRGQLAGVGNEQFF
. | 15 | TRBJ2-5 | TRBV6-1 | CASSESGISRETQYF
. | 13 | TRBJ2-4 | TRBV7-9 | CASSLEAKNIQYF
. | 15 | TRBJ2-5 | TRBV11-2 | CASSLNPQGSETQYF
TRBD2 | 15 | TRBJ2-5 | TRBV6-4 | CASSPSGGEWETQYF
. | 19 | TRBJ1-5 | TRBV4-1 | CASSQVPPRFRASNQPQHF
. | 13 | TRBJ2-3 | TRBV28 | CASSGVSTDTQYF
. | 14 | TRBJ1-2 | TRBV7-2 | CASSPLGLNYGYTF
. | 12 | TRBJ2-2 | TRBV10-2 | CASNTRTGELFF
. | 12 | TRBJ2-5 | TRBV18 | CASSRIRETQYF
TRBD1 | 14 | TRBJ2-2 | TRBV11-3 | CASRQGTNTGELFF
TRBD1 | 15 | TRBJ1-5 | TRBV6-1 | CASSEFLGGGQPQHF
. | 12 | TRBJ1-5 | TRBV27 | CASSSRGQPQHF
. | 15 | TRBJ1-3 | TRBV6-5 | CASTREGLGGNTIYF
. | 11 | TRBJ2-1 | TRBV19 | CASSTQSEQFF
. | 13 | TRBJ1-2 | TRBV12-3/TRBV12-4 | CASGLGGSDGYTF
TRBD2 | 17 | TRBJ2-3 | TRBV19 | CASSSPPTSGNPDTQYF
TRBD1 | 16 | TRBJ2-1 | TRBV30 | CAWSVLGQGGYNEQFF
. | 14 | TRBJ1-5 | TRBV19 | CATEEGMSNQPQHF
TRBD1 | 17 | TRBJ1-1 | TRBV14 | CASSPFTATGRETEAFF
. | 13 | TRBJ2-2 | TRBV9 | CASSPRISGELFF
TRBD1 | 13 | TRBJ1-1 | TRBV7-9 | CASNRGEGTEAFF
. | 13 | TRBJ2-7 | TRBV7-2 | CASSLGQNYEQYF
TRBD1 | 15 | TRBJ2-1 | TRBV27 | CASSNTGGPYNEQFF
. | 16 | TRBJ2-1 | TRBV4-3 | CASSQGQGGSYNEQFF
. | 14 | TRBJ2-1 | TRBV11-3 | CASSLVPKGNEQFF
TRBD2 | 15 | TRBJ2-1 | TRBV6-5 | CASSRLAGPYNEQFF
. | 14 | TRBJ1-1 | TRBV2 | CASEKGSMNTEAFF
TRBD2 | 15 | TRBJ2-3 | TRBV19 | CASRPGLAGTDTQYF
. | 13 | TRBJ1-2 | TRBV25-1 | CASSEGSVYGYTF
. | 13 | TRBJ2-7 | TRBV11-3 | CASSLGGPYEQYF
TRBD2 | 24 | TRBJ2-1 | TRBV9 | CASSVATIGPGTSGGSFSYNEQFF
TRBD1 | 17 | TRBJ1-2 | TRBV28 | CASSLPGQGTFSYGYTF
. | 16 | TRBJ1-4 | TRBV5-1 | CASSPSMRAGNEKLFF
. | 16 | TRBJ2-3 | TRBV5-4 | CASSSVGGAYTDTQYF
. | 15 | TRBJ2-7 | TRBV3-1/TRBV3-2 | CASTTVRGGLYEQYF
. | 16 | TRBJ1-1 | TRBV10-1 | CASSESGGFGYTEAFF
. | 12 | TRBJ1-1 | TRBV10-3 | CAISESGQEAFF
TRBD1 | 16 | TRBJ2-2 | TRBV18 | CASSPRAGGNTGELFF
. | 17 | TRBJ1-2 | TRBV18 | CASSSNSLRELNYGYTF
. | 13 | TRBJ1-2 | TRBV19 | CASSIPVIGGYTF